The clone carrying this T cell receptor beta chain was counted only a few times. The trim removed 6 bases at V and 3 bases at J, leaving 2 bases unmatched. Germline assignment: CDR1 KGHSH and CDR2 LQKENI. There are 13 residues in the CDR3. Sequencing used immunoSEQ multiplex PCR; TCRdb keeps in-frame clones, though not all of them. Among roughly 51,000 clones listed, 80% to 90% were seen once. This sample was included in a study of a mutant IDH1 vaccine in newly diagnosed glioma. At the level of the study: Patients were pretreated with radiotherapy, temozolomide, or both, mostly both.

Time point of the sample: baseline, week 1 (first vaccination visit). The treatment here: pre-vaccination baseline after standard-of-care therapy. The gene calls are TRBV18 and TRBJ1-1; 9 bases fit TRBD1. The receptor's source is a man aged 35-49 years with glioma. The sequences come from PBMCs, collected from a glioma patient treated with radiotherapy, temozolomide or both. As DNA, the CDR3 is TGTGCCAGCTCGCGGACAGGGGACACTGAAGCTTTCTTT. Protein product: CASSRTGDTEAFF.